This T cell receptor beta chain was observed in a study of CD8+ T cells in alopecia areata. Extracted from the samples, RNA was reverse transcribed into cDNA to serve as the sequencing template. Sequencing used immunoSEQ multiplex PCR; TCRdb keeps in-frame clones, though not all of them. This sample yields approximately 100,000 clones, of which roughly 50% are seen a single time; around 9% belongs to the top ten. CDR3 size: 16 residues. Trimming shortened V by 5 bases and J by 8 bases, and 24 bases separated the two germline ends. Germline values: CDR1 MDHEN, CDR2 SYDVKM. The sequenced sample consisted of CD4+ T cells sorted from blood. This clonotype originated in a human donor in good health. The chain is built from TRBV28 and TRBJ1-2; D perhaps matches TRBD1 (6 bases). Here the CDR3 DNA reads TGTGCCAGCAGTAAACCGGGGGGCGAGGCTGGGTTGGGCTACACCTTC. Encoded protein: CASSKPGGEAGLGYTF.